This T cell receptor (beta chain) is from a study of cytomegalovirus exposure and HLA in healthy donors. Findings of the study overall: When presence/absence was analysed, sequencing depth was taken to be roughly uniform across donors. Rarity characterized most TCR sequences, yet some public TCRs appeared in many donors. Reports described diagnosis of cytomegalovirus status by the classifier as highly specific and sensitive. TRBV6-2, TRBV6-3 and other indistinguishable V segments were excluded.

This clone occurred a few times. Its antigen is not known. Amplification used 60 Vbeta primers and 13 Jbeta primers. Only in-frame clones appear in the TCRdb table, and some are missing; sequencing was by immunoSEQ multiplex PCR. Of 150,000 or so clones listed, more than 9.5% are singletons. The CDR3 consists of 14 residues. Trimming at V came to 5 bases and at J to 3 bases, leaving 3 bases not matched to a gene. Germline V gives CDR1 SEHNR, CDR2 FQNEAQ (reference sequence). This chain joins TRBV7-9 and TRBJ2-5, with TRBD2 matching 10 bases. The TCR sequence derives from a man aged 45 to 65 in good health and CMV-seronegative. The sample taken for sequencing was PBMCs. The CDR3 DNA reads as TGTGCCAGCAGCCCTGGACTAGCGGAAGAGACCCAGTACTTC. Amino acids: CASSPGLAEETQYF. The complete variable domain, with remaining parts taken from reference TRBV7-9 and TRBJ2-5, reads DTGVSQNPRHKITKRGQNVTFRCDPISEHNRLYWYRQTLGQGPEFLTYFQNEAQLEKSRLLSDRFSAERPKGSFSTLEIQRTEQGDSAMYLCASSPGLAEETQYFGPGTRLLVL.